This TCR beta chain is drawn from a study of cytomegalovirus exposure and HLA in healthy donors. Study background: The Caucasian-associated ancestry cluster held around four fifths of a few hundred genotyped donors.

Germline assignment: CDR1 MGHRA and CDR2 YSYEKL. The CDR3 length is 15 residues. Trimming removed 0 bases from V and 10 bases from J; junction bases left unmatched: 9. This PCR relied on a set of 60 Vbeta primers and 13 Jbeta primers. Sequencing used immunoSEQ multiplex PCR; TCRdb keeps in-frame clones, though not all of them. The sample has 60,000 to 95,000 clones; around 73% are singletons. General study points: For presence/absence analyses, sequencing depth was assumed to be roughly uniform across donors.

With regard to this clone: Its specificity is not known.

Sequencing used PBMCs. The sequence was obtained from a woman in her thirties or forties in good health and CMV-seropositive. The chain carries TRBV4-1 and TRBJ1-5; 7 nucleotides match TRBD1. The CDR3 DNA is TGCGCCAGCAGCCAAGAAAAACAGGGGCTTCTACCCCAGCATTTT. It translates to CASSQEKQGLLPQHF.